These T cell receptor beta chains were read from a single sample in a study of CD8 T cells in ankylosing spondylitis. TCRdb fed the 5' RACE reads into MiXCR, producing one record per CDR3 protein. The sample consists of 750,000 to 850,000 distinct CDR3 sequences, roughly 12% of them appearing once. The sample consisted of blood, either unsorted or a sorted T cell fraction (not recorded which). All receptors come from a male donor with ankylosing spondylitis. Both conserved end residues are part of each CDR3. D genes are given only for firm matches. Size is omitted from some rows. Given values are once, few, many or a class for expanded clones.

d_call: .
clone_size: many
j_call: TRBJ1-1
v_call: TRBV5-1
cdr3_aa: CASSLSENTEAFF
cdr3_nt: TGTGCCAGCAGTTTATCAGAGAACACTGAAGCTTTCTTT

d_call: TRBD1
clone_size: few
j_call: TRBJ1-2
v_call: TRBV27
cdr3_aa: CASSSQGQDGLYGYTF
cdr3_nt: TGTGCCAGCAGTTCCCAAGGACAGGACGGGCTTTATGGCTACACCTTC

d_call: .
clone_size: .
j_call: TRBJ1-3
v_call: TRBV28
cdr3_aa: CASSLTPGSGNTIYF
cdr3_nt: TGTGCCAGCAGCCTTACTCCGGGGTCTGGAAACACCATATATTTT

d_call: .
clone_size: few
j_call: TRBJ1-6
v_call: TRBV7-9
cdr3_aa: CASSLSASENSPLHF
cdr3_nt: TGTGCCAGCAGCCTAAGTGCCTCGGAGAATTCACCCCTCCACTTT

d_call: .
clone_size: .
j_call: TRBJ2-1
v_call: TRBV9
cdr3_aa: CASSPVGGSFF
cdr3_nt: TGTGCCAGCAGCCCAGTAGGGGGGTCGTTCTTC

d_call: .
clone_size: .
j_call: TRBJ2-5
v_call: TRBV28
cdr3_aa: CASSRRRPGETQYF
cdr3_nt: TGTGCCAGCAGCAGGCGACGGCCCGGAGAGACCCAGTACTTC

d_call: .
clone_size: many
j_call: TRBJ2-5
v_call: TRBV5-1
cdr3_aa: CASSLARQETQYF
cdr3_nt: TGCGCCAGCAGCTTGGCCAGGCAAGAGACCCAGTACTTC

d_call: .
clone_size: few
j_call: TRBJ1-1
v_call: TRBV20-1
cdr3_aa: CSAGGLQGWGTEAFF
cdr3_nt: TGCAGTGCTGGAGGGTTACAGGGATGGGGCACTGAAGCTTTCTTT

d_call: .
clone_size: few
j_call: TRBJ2-7
v_call: TRBV20-1
cdr3_aa: CSARAGTFYPYEQYF
cdr3_nt: TGCAGTGCTAGAGCTGGGACCTTTTATCCCTACGAGCAGTACTTC

d_call: TRBD1
clone_size: .
j_call: TRBJ2-3
v_call: TRBV20-1
cdr3_aa: CSASPGQGTDTQYF
cdr3_nt: TGCAGTGCTAGTCCGGGACAGGGCACAGATACGCAGTATTTT

d_call: .
clone_size: many
j_call: TRBJ2-4
v_call: TRBV7-2
cdr3_aa: CASSPRGTGDNIQYF
cdr3_nt: TGTGCCAGCAGCCCCAGAGGAACAGGAGATAACATTCAGTACTTC

d_call: .
clone_size: .
j_call: TRBJ2-3
v_call: TRBV19
cdr3_aa: CASSIPLADTQYF
cdr3_nt: TGTGCCAGTAGTATCCCACTCGCAGATACGCAGTATTTT

d_call: TRBD1
clone_size: few
j_call: TRBJ1-4
v_call: TRBV5-1
cdr3_aa: CASSYLSPGQDEKLFF
cdr3_nt: TGCGCCAGCAGCTACCTTTCTCCGGGACAGGACGAAAAACTGTTTTTT

d_call: .
clone_size: .
j_call: TRBJ2-3
v_call: TRBV7-2
cdr3_aa: CASSSQGPLLSDTQYF
cdr3_nt: TGTGCCAGCAGCTCACAGGGTCCTCTCCTTTCCGATACGCAGTATTTT

d_call: TRBD1
clone_size: .
j_call: TRBJ1-4
v_call: TRBV20-1
cdr3_aa: CSARDPGTGVEKLFF
cdr3_nt: TGCAGTGCTAGAGACCCCGGGACAGGGGTTGAAAAACTGTTTTTT

d_call: .
clone_size: few
j_call: TRBJ1-1
v_call: TRBV11-2
cdr3_aa: CASSDPGSQTYTEAFF
cdr3_nt: TGTGCCAGCAGCGACCCAGGGTCCCAAACCTACACTGAAGCTTTCTTT

d_call: .
clone_size: .
j_call: TRBJ2-5
v_call: TRBV7-2
cdr3_aa: CASSPSKTRETQYF
cdr3_nt: TGTGCCAGCAGCCCCTCGAAGACTCGGGAGACCCAGTACTTC

d_call: TRBD2
clone_size: once
j_call: TRBJ2-1
v_call: TRBV24-1
cdr3_aa: CATSSSGSLLYNEQFF
cdr3_nt: TGTGCCACCAGTTCTAGCGGGAGCCTCCTCTACAATGAGCAGTTCTTC

d_call: TRBD1
clone_size: .
j_call: TRBJ2-7
v_call: TRBV7-2
cdr3_aa: CASSWTGVSSYEQYF
cdr3_nt: TGTGCCAGCAGCTGGACAGGGGTCAGCTCCTACGAGCAGTACTTC

d_call: .
clone_size: .
j_call: TRBJ1-1
v_call: TRBV19
cdr3_aa: CASTIGGRRTEAFF
cdr3_nt: TGTGCCAGTACCATTGGGGGGCGGCGGACTGAAGCTTTCTTT

d_call: .
clone_size: few
j_call: TRBJ2-7
v_call: TRBV7-9
cdr3_aa: CASSLSLMGYEQYF
cdr3_nt: TGTGCCAGCAGCTTAAGCCTTATGGGCTACGAGCAGTACTTC

d_call: TRBD1
clone_size: few
j_call: TRBJ2-1
v_call: TRBV7-9
cdr3_aa: CASSYETGAGSYNEQFF
cdr3_nt: TGTGCCAGCAGCTACGAAACAGGGGCAGGGTCCTACAATGAGCAGTTCTTC

d_call: .
clone_size: .
j_call: TRBJ1-6
v_call: TRBV20-1
cdr3_aa: CSARTESSYNSPLHF
cdr3_nt: TGCAGTGCCAGGACAGAAAGCTCCTATAATTCACCCCTCCACTTT

d_call: .
clone_size: .
j_call: TRBJ1-1
v_call: TRBV6-2/TRBV6-3
cdr3_aa: CASFADPRWAFF
cdr3_nt: TGTGCCAGCTTTGCTGACCCTAGGTGGGCTTTCTTT

d_call: TRBD1
clone_size: .
j_call: TRBJ1-1
v_call: TRBV18
cdr3_aa: CASSPLTGGANTEAFF
cdr3_nt: TGTGCCAGCTCACCCTTGACAGGGGGCGCGAACACTGAAGCTTTCTTT

d_call: .
clone_size: few
j_call: TRBJ2-7
v_call: TRBV20-1
cdr3_aa: CSARMRLYSYEQYF
cdr3_nt: TGCAGTGCTAGAATGAGATTGTACTCCTACGAGCAGTACTTC

d_call: .
clone_size: .
j_call: TRBJ2-7
v_call: TRBV18
cdr3_aa: CASSPLRLSVNEQYF
cdr3_nt: TGTGCCAGCTCACCACTTCGACTCTCAGTGAACGAGCAGTACTTC

d_call: .
clone_size: many
j_call: TRBJ1-1
v_call: TRBV4-2
cdr3_aa: CASSQDPRMNTEAFF
cdr3_nt: TGTGCCAGCAGCCAAGATCCTCGGATGAACACTGAAGCTTTCTTT

d_call: .
clone_size: few
j_call: TRBJ2-7
v_call: TRBV20-1
cdr3_aa: CSALFNEQYF
cdr3_nt: TGCAGTGCCCTCTTTAACGAGCAGTACTTC

d_call: TRBD1
clone_size: few
j_call: TRBJ2-5
v_call: TRBV5-1
cdr3_aa: CASSLARQGFQETQYF
cdr3_nt: TGCGCCAGCAGCTTGGCGCGACAGGGCTTTCAAGAGACCCAGTACTTC

d_call: TRBD1
clone_size: .
j_call: TRBJ2-3
v_call: TRBV10-3
cdr3_aa: CAISEPGQANPDTQYF
cdr3_nt: TGTGCCATCAGTGAGCCGGGACAGGCGAACCCAGATACGCAGTATTTT

d_call: .
clone_size: few
j_call: TRBJ2-3
v_call: TRBV20-1
cdr3_aa: CSARYHSTDTQYF
cdr3_nt: TGCAGTGCTAGATACCACAGCACAGATACGCAGTATTTT

d_call: .
clone_size: many
j_call: TRBJ1-1
v_call: TRBV5-6
cdr3_aa: CASSFGPNTEAFF
cdr3_nt: TGTGCCAGCAGCTTTGGACCGAACACTGAAGCTTTCTTT

d_call: .
clone_size: .
j_call: TRBJ1-3
v_call: TRBV5-5
cdr3_aa: CASGSRNSGNTIYF
cdr3_nt: TGTGCCAGCGGGAGTCGGAACTCTGGAAACACCATATATTTT

d_call: .
clone_size: .
j_call: TRBJ2-6
v_call: TRBV29-1
cdr3_aa: CSVLRGGGANVLTF
cdr3_nt: TGCAGCGTACTTAGGGGAGGTGGGGCCAACGTCCTGACTTTC

d_call: .
clone_size: many
j_call: TRBJ2-3
v_call: TRBV4-3
cdr3_aa: CASSQEYQADSTDTQYF
cdr3_nt: TGCGCCAGCAGCCAAGAGTATCAAGCGGACTCCACAGATACGCAGTATTTT

d_call: .
clone_size: many
j_call: TRBJ2-1
v_call: TRBV20-1
cdr3_aa: CSARSLEIRDEQFF
cdr3_nt: TGCAGTGCTAGAAGCTTGGAGATCCGGGATGAGCAGTTCTTC

d_call: TRBD1
clone_size: once
j_call: TRBJ2-7
v_call: TRBV20-1
cdr3_aa: CSASPLGTGGSEQYF
cdr3_nt: TGCAGTGCTAGTCCCCTCGGGACAGGGGGGTCCGAGCAGTACTTC

d_call: TRBD1
clone_size: few
j_call: TRBJ2-6
v_call: TRBV5-1
cdr3_aa: CASSFGGQGSIGANVLTF
cdr3_nt: TGCGCCAGCAGCTTCGGAGGACAGGGTTCAATTGGGGCCAACGTCCTGACTTTC

d_call: TRBD1
clone_size: .
j_call: TRBJ2-7
v_call: TRBV7-2
cdr3_aa: CASSWDRDSAYEQYF
cdr3_nt: TGTGCCAGCAGCTGGGACCGGGACAGCGCCTACGAGCAGTACTTC

d_call: .
clone_size: .
j_call: TRBJ1-2
v_call: TRBV5-1
cdr3_aa: CASSLAEGPREYGYTF
cdr3_nt: TGCGCCAGCAGCTTGGCCGAAGGCCCGCGGGAGTATGGCTACACCTTC

d_call: .
clone_size: few
j_call: TRBJ2-4
v_call: TRBV20-1
cdr3_aa: CSARSGQGGGIQYF
cdr3_nt: TGCAGTGCTAGATCGGGCCAGGGAGGGGGAATTCAGTACTTC

d_call: .
clone_size: .
j_call: TRBJ1-3
v_call: TRBV20-1
cdr3_aa: CSASRLDLGNTIYF
cdr3_nt: TGCAGTGCTAGTCGGTTGGACCTTGGAAACACCATATATTTT

d_call: TRBD1
clone_size: .
j_call: TRBJ1-5
v_call: TRBV5-1
cdr3_aa: CASSPLNPRGRFNQPQHF
cdr3_nt: TGCGCCAGCAGCCCTCTGAATCCCAGGGGGCGGTTCAATCAGCCCCAGCATTTT

d_call: .
clone_size: few
j_call: TRBJ1-5
v_call: TRBV20-1
cdr3_aa: CSAREGGLQPQHF
cdr3_nt: TGCAGTGCTAGAGAAGGAGGACTGCAGCCCCAGCATTTT

d_call: .
clone_size: .
j_call: TRBJ1-3
v_call: TRBV30
cdr3_aa: CAWRRGPGNTIYF
cdr3_nt: TGTGCCTGGAGACGGGGCCCTGGAAACACCATATATTTT

d_call: .
clone_size: few
j_call: TRBJ2-5
v_call: TRBV20-1
cdr3_aa: CSSARQRQETQYF
cdr3_nt: TGCAGTTCCGCTAGACAACGGCAAGAGACCCAGTACTTC

d_call: TRBD1
clone_size: .
j_call: TRBJ2-7
v_call: TRBV7-2
cdr3_aa: CASSRGQQYEQYF
cdr3_nt: TGTGCCAGCAGCCGGGGACAGCAGTACGAGCAGTACTTC

d_call: .
clone_size: many
j_call: TRBJ2-5
v_call: TRBV9
cdr3_aa: CASSPTGIRQETQYF
cdr3_nt: TGTGCCAGCAGCCCTACAGGAATACGCCAAGAGACCCAGTACTTC

d_call: .
clone_size: few
j_call: TRBJ2-2
v_call: TRBV19
cdr3_aa: CASSGRWDTGELFF
cdr3_nt: TGTGCCAGTAGCGGTCGGTGGGACACCGGGGAGCTGTTTTTT

d_call: .
clone_size: few
j_call: TRBJ1-5
v_call: TRBV30
cdr3_aa: CAWSVSLNQPQHF
cdr3_nt: TGTGCCTGGAGTGTTTCGCTGAATCAGCCCCAGCATTTT

d_call: TRBD1
clone_size: .
j_call: TRBJ1-2
v_call: TRBV7-1
cdr3_aa: CASSSYGTGYGYTF
cdr3_nt: TGTGCCAGCAGTTCATATGGGACAGGATATGGCTACACCTTC

d_call: TRBD1
clone_size: .
j_call: TRBJ1-4
v_call: TRBV20-1
cdr3_aa: CSARVRRGLHEKLFF
cdr3_nt: TGCAGTGCTAGGGTCCGGAGGGGGCTTCATGAAAAACTGTTTTTT

d_call: .
clone_size: few
j_call: TRBJ2-5
v_call: TRBV20-1
cdr3_aa: CSARGPVKVSQYF
cdr3_nt: TGCAGTGCTAGGGGGCCGGTGAAGGTGTCCCAGTACTTC

d_call: .
clone_size: few
j_call: TRBJ2-5
v_call: TRBV4-2
cdr3_aa: CASSQGPGQEQETQYF
cdr3_nt: TGTGCCAGCAGCCAAGGGCCAGGGCAGGAACAAGAGACCCAGTACTTC

d_call: .
clone_size: few
j_call: TRBJ1-2
v_call: TRBV11-2
cdr3_aa: CASSFLRDYYGYTF
cdr3_nt: TGTGCCAGCAGCTTCCTCAGGGACTACTATGGCTACACCTTC

d_call: .
clone_size: many
j_call: TRBJ1-2
v_call: TRBV2
cdr3_aa: CASSTAPTRPYGYTF
cdr3_nt: TGTGCCAGCAGTACAGCCCCGACAAGACCATATGGCTACACCTTC

d_call: .
clone_size: .
j_call: TRBJ1-6
v_call: TRBV7-9
cdr3_aa: CASSFGFRGTHNSPLHF
cdr3_nt: TGTGCCAGCAGCTTCGGTTTCAGGGGAACCCATAATTCACCCCTCCACTTT

d_call: .
clone_size: .
j_call: TRBJ2-3
v_call: TRBV7-8
cdr3_aa: CASSFTRGYTQYF
cdr3_nt: TGTGCCAGCAGCTTCACCCGTGGATATACGCAGTATTTT